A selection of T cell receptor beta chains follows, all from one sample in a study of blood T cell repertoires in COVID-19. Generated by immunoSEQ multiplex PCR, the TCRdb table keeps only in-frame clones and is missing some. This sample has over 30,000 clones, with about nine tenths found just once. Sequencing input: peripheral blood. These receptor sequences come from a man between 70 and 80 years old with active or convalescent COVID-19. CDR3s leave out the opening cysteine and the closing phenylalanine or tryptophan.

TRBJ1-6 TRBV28 ASSPDRVGSPLH
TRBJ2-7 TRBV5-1 ASSLGASGGPSYEQY
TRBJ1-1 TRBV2 ASIRSQVNTEAF
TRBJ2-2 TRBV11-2 ASSTRETGELF
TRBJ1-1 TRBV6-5 ASRALAAEAF
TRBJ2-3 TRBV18 ASHTGTSNADTQY
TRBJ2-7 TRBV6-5 ASKSEGHWPSNEY
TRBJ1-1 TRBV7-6 ASSPRTASNTEAF
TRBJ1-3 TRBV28 ASSVISGNTIY
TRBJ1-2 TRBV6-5 ASRYGQELFRGYT
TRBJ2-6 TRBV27 ASSFGTGSGANVLT
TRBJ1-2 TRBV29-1 SVAPPINYGYT
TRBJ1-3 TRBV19 ASSIDRRGGGNTIY
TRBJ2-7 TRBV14 ASSQPTREQY
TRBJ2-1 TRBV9 ASSVAGGPSGEQF
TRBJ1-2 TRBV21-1 ASSKGFRVNYGYT
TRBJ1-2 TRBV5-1 ASSLAGGDYGYT
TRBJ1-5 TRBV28 ASSSGTRGVNQPQH
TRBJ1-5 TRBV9 ASSQGTNQPQH
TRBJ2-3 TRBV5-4 ASSLDGVYGLTDTQY
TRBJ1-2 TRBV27 ASSLFSHYGYT
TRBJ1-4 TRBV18 ASSPSATNEKLF
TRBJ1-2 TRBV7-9 ASSLIWDRGNYGYT
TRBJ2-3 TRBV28 ASSTPGTSTDTQY
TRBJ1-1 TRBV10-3 AISESRDRGPEAF
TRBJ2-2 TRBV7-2 ASSRFRTVLRGELF
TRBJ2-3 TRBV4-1 ASSETSGMSDTQY
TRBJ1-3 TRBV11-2 ASSFPGNTIY
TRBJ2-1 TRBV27 ARAGTPNEQF
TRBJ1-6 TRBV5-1 ASSLLGGRRLH
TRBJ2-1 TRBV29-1 SVVTSGRSHYNEQF
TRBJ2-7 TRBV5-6 ASRAGQFYEQY
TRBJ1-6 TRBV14 ASSPGGNSPLH
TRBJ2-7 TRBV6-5 ASRTQQSSYEQY
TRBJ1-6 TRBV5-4 ASSLGQPNSPLH
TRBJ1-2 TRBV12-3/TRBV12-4 ASTLGTHYGYT
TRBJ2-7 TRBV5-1 ASSFPGGVSGVSEQY
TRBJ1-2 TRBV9 ASSPSGEEYGYT
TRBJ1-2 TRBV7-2 ASRPAFQYGYT
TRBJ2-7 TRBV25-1 ASSEWGGPRSYEQY
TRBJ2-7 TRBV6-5 ASSQGTSQYEQY
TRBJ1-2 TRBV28 ASSRTGNWDYGYT
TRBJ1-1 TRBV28 ASSLGGGFNTEAF
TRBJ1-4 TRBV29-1 SVGGQGERKLF
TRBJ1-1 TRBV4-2 ASSQGGRQAEAF
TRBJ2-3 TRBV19 ASKTGSTDTQY
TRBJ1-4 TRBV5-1 ASSLVGTDNEKLF
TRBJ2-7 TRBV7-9 ASSFPRGGTYEQY
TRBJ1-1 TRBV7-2 ASSLYEGLNTEAF
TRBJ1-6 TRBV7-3 ASSPQGGGNSPLH
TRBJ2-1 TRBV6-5 ASRADNEQF
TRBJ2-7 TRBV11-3 ASSKGHGFYEQY
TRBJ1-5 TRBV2 ASSRDRGNQPQH
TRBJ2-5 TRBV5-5 ASSLDRPATQY
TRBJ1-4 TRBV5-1 ASRGQGTNEKLF